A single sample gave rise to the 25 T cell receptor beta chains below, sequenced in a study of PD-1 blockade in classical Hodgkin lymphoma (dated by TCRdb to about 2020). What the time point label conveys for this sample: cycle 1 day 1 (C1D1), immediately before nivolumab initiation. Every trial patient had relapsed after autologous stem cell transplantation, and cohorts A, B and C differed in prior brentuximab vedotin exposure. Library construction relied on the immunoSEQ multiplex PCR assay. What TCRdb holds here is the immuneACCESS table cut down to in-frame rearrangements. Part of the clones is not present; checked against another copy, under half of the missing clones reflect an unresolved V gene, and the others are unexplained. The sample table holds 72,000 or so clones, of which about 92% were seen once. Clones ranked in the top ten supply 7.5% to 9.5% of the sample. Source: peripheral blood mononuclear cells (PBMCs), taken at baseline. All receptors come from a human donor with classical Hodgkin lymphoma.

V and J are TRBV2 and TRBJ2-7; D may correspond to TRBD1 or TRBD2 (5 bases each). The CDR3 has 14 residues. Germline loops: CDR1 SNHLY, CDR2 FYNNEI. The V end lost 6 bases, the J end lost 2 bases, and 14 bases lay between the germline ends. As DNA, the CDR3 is TGTGCCAGCAGGGGGACGTATACCGCCTACGAGCAGTACTTC. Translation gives CASRGTYTAYEQYF.

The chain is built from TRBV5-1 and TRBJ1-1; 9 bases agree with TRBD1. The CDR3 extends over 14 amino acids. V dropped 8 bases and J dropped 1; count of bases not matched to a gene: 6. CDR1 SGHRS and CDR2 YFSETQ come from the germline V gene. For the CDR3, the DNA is TGCGCCAGAATCAGGACAGGGGAGAACACTGAAGCTTTCTTT. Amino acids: CARIRTGENTEAFF.

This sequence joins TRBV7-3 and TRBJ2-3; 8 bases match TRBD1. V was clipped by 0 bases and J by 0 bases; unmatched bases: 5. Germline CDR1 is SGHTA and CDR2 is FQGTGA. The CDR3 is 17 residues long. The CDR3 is CASSLTQGAPSTDTQYF. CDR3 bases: TGTGCCAGCAGCTTAACCCAGGGGGCGCCTAGCACAGATACGCAGTATTTT.

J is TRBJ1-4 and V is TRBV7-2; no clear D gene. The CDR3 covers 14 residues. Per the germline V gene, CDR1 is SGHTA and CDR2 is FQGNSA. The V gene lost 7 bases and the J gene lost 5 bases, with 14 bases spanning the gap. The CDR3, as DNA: TGTGCCAGCACCCCCCGGACGGACAATGAAAAACTGTTTTTT. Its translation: CASTPRTDNEKLFF.

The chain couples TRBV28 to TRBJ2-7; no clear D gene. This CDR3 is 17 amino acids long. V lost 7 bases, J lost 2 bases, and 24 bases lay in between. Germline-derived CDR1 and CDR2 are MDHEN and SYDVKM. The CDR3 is CASTSRTRRPVPYEQYF. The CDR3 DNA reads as TGTGCCAGCACCTCCCGAACCCGACGACCCGTCCCCTACGAGCAGTACTTC.

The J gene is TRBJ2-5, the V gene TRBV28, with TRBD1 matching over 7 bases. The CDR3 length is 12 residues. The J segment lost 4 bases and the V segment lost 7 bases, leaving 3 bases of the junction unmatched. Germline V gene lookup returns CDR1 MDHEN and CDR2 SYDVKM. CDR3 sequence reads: CASTGGSETQYF. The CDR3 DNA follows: TGTGCCAGCACAGGGGGTTCAGAGACCCAGTACTTC.

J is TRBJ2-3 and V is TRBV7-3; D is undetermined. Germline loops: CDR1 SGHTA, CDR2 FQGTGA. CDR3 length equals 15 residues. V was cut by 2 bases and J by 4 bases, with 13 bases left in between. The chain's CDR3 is CASSLLSVRADTQYF. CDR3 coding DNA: TGTGCCAGCAGCTTACTGTCTGTTAGGGCAGATACGCAGTATTTT.

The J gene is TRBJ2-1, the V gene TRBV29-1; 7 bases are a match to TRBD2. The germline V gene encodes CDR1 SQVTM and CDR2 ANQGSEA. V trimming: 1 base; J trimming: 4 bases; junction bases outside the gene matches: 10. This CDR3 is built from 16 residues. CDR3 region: CSVEVGGSGGYNEQFF. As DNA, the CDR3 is TGCAGCGTTGAAGTCGGGGGATCCGGGGGGTACAATGAGCAGTTCTTC.

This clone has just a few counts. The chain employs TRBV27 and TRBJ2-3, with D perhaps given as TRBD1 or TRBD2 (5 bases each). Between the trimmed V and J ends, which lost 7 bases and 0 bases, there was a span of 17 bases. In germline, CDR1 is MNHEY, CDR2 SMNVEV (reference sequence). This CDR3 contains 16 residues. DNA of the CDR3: TGTGCCAGCACCCGACTGAGGGGAAGGAGCACAGATACGCAGTATTTT. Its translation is CASTRLRGRSTDTQYF.

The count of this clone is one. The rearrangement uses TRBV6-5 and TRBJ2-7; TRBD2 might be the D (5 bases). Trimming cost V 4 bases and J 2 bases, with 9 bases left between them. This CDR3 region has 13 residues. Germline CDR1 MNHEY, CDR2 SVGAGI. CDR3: CASSFGGPYEQYF. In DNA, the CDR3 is TGTGCCAGCAGTTTTGGAGGTCCCTACGAGCAGTACTTC.

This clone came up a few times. CDR3: CATSTTGDEQYF. For the CDR3, the DNA is TGTGCCACCAGTACGACAGGGGACGAGCAGTACTTC. The chain carries TRBV15 and TRBJ2-7; 8 bases are shared with TRBD1. With V trimmed by 6 bases and J by 5 bases, 3 bases remained unmatched. The CDR3 consists of 12 residues. Germline V gives CDR1 LNHNV, CDR2 YYDKDF (reference sequence).

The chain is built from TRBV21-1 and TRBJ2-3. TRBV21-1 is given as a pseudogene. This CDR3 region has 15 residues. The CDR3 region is CASSKEGQGDDTQYF. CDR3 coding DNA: TGTGCCAGCAGCAAAGAAGGGCAGGGAGATGATACGCAGTATTTT.

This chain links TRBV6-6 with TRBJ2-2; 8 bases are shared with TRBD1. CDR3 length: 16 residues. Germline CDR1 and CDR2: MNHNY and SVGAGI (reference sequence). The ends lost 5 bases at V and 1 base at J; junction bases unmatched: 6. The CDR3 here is CASSRPGQENTGELFF. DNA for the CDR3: TGTGCCAGCAGTAGACCGGGACAGGAGAACACCGGGGAGCTGTTTTTT.

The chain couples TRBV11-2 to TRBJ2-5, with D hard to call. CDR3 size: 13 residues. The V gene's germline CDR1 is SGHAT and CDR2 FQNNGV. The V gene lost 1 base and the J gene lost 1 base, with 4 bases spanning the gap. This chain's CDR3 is CASSLGSQETQYF. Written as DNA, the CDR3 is TGTGCCAGCAGCTTAGGCAGCCAAGAGACCCAGTACTTC.

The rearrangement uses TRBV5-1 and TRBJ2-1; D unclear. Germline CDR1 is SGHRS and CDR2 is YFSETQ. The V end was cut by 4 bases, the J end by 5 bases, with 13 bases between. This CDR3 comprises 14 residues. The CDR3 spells CASSRMTENNEQFF. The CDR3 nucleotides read TGCGCCAGCAGCCGAATGACGGAAAACAATGAGCAGTTCTTC.

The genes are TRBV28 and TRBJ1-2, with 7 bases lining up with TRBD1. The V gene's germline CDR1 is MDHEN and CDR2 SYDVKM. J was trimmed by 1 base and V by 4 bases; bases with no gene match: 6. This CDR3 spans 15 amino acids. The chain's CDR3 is CASSSGTAINYGYTF. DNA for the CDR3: TGTGCCAGCAGTTCCGGGACAGCAATTAACTATGGCTACACCTTC.

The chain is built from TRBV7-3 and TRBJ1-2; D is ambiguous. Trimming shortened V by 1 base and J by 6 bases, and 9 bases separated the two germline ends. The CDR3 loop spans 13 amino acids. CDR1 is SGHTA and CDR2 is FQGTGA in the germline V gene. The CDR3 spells CASSLSPSDGYTF. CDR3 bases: TGTGCCAGCAGCTTAAGCCCCTCGGATGGCTACACCTTC.

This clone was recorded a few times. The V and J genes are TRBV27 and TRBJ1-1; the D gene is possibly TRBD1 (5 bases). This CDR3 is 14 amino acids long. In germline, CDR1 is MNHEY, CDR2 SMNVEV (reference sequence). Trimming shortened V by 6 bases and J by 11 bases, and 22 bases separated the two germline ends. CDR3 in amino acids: CASRGVVRGLEAFF. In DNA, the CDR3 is TGTGCCAGCAGGGGCGTAGTCCGGGGGTTAGAGGCTTTCTTT.

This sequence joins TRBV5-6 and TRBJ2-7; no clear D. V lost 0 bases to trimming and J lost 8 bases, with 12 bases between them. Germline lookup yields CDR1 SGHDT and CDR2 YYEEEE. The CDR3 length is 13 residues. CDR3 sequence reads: CASSLEPGAQQYF. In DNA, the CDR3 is TGTGCCAGCAGCTTGGAACCGGGCGCCCAGCAGTACTTC.

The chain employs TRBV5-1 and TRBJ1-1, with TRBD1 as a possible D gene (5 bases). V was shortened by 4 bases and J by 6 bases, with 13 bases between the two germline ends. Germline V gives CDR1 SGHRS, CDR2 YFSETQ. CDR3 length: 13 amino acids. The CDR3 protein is CASSPRSGPEAFF. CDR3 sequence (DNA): TGCGCCAGCAGCCCAAGGTCAGGGCCTGAAGCTTTCTTT.

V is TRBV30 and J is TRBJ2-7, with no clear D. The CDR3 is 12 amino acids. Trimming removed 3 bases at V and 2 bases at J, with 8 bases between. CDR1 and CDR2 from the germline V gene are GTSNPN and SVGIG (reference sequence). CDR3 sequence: CAWRDLTYEQYF. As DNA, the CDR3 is TGTGCCTGGAGAGACCTGACCTACGAGCAGTACTTC.

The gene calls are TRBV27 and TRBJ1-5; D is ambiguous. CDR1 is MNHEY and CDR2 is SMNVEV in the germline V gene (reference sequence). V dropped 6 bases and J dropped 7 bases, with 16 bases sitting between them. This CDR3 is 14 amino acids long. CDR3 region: CASRQEGMIQPQHF. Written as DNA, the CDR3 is TGTGCCAGCAGACAAGAGGGTATGATACAGCCCCAGCATTTT.

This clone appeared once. Written as DNA, the CDR3 is TGTGCCAGCAGCTTGGACGCAACTCGTCCCAGACCTGATACGCAGTATTTT. This sequence encodes CASSLDATRPRPDTQYF. The chain uses TRBV5-5 and TRBJ2-3; no reliable D call. V lost 0 bases to trimming and J lost 6 bases, with 20 bases between them. Germline loops: CDR1 SGHKS, CDR2 YYEKEE (reference sequence). CDR3 size: 17 residues.

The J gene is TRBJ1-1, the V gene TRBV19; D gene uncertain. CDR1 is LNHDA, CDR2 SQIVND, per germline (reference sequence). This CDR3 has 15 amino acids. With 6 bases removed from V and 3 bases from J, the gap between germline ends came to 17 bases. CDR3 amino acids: CASSDGPGPDTEAFF. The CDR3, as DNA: TGTGCCAGTAGCGACGGCCCAGGCCCGGACACTGAAGCTTTCTTT. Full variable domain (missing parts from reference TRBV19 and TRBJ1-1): DGGITQSPKYLFRKEGQNVTLSCEQNLNHDAMYWYRQDPGQGLRLIYYSQIVNDFQKGDIAEGYSVSREKKESFPLTVTSAQKNPTAFYLCASSDGPGPDTEAFFGQGTRLTVV.

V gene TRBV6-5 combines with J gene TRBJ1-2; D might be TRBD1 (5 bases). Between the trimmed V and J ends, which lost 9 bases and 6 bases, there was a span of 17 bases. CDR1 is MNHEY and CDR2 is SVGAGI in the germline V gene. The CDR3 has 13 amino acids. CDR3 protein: CARPGRGVDGYTF. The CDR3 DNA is TGTGCCAGGCCTGGGAGAGGGGTTGATGGCTACACCTTC.